These 14 T cell receptor beta chains were all obtained from the same sample, sequenced in a study of glioma-infiltrating T cells after dendritic cell vaccination. Time point denoted: after dendritic cell vaccination, including at tumor progression/relapse. TCRdb's table, derived via immunoSEQ multiplex PCR, lists solely in-frame clones and lacks some. The sample shows more than 75,000 clones, around four fifths of them seen only once. The specimen was blood, collected after dendritic cell vaccination. These receptors were obtained from a human donor with glioblastoma.

The chain employs TRBV4-2 and TRBJ1-4; D is uncertain. The V and J ends lost 0 bases and 3 bases respectively, with 14 bases between them. This CDR3 contains 17 residues. Germline lookup yields CDR1 LGHNA and CDR2 YNFKEQ. The CDR3 protein is CASSQERRAEANEKLFF. The DNA for the CDR3 is TGTGCCAGCAGCCAAGAACGACGAGCGGAGGCTAATGAAAAACTGTTTTTT.

This clone was observed a handful of times. The DNA for the CDR3 is TGTGCCAGTAGTCACCAGGGCGTTGTGGGCTACACCTTC. It translates to CASSHQGVVGYTF. The J gene is TRBJ1-2, the V gene TRBV19, with D possibly matching TRBD1 (5 bases). The germline V gene has CDR1 LNHDA and CDR2 SQIVND (reference sequence). V was trimmed by 5 bases and J by 8 bases, leaving 15 bases between them. The CDR3 has 13 amino acids.

The rearrangement uses TRBV7-2 and TRBJ2-3; D remains unclear. The CDR3 runs 15 residues. Germline V CDR1 and CDR2: SGHTA, FQGNSA. With 1 base removed from V and 0 bases from J, the gap between germline ends came to 8 bases. The CDR3 loop reads CASSLETQSTDTQYF. CDR3 bases: TGTGCCAGCAGCTTAGAAACCCAGAGCACAGATACGCAGTATTTT. The whole variable domain, remainder taken from reference TRBV7-2 and TRBJ2-3, is GAGVSQSPSNKVTEKGKDVELRCDPISGHTALYWYRQSLGQGLEFLIYFQGNSAPDKSGLPSDRFSAERTGGSVSTLTIQRTQQEDSAVYLCASSLETQSTDTQYFGPGTRLTVL.

This clone was seen just once. The rearrangement links TRBV4-2 to TRBJ1-1; D gene ambiguous. Germline CDR1 is LGHNA and CDR2 is YNFKEQ. This CDR3 has 17 amino acids. V was trimmed by 1 base and J by 0 bases, leaving 15 bases between them. The CDR3 DNA is TGTGCCAGCAGCCAAGCGGGGAAGGTCAAGATGAACACTGAAGCTTTCTTT. It translates to CASSQAGKVKMNTEAFF.

This clone appeared once. CDR3 amino acids: CAWSGGAGPLDEQFF. Here the CDR3 DNA reads TGTGCCTGGAGTGGGGGTGCGGGTCCGCTAGATGAGCAGTTCTTC. V usage is TRBV30 and J usage is TRBJ2-1, with a possible D match to TRBD2 (5 bases). This CDR3 is 15 amino acids long. Germline assignment: CDR1 GTSNPN and CDR2 SVGIG (reference sequence). Trimming removed 1 base at V and 8 bases at J, with 18 bases between.

This rearrangement joins TRBV4-1 to TRBJ1-3, with 9 bases lining up with TRBD1. Looked up from germline, CDR1 is MGHRA and CDR2 is YSYEKL. V lost 6 bases and J lost 0; bases outside the gene matches: 6. The CDR3 has 16 residues. CDR3 coding DNA: TGCGCCAGCAGTAAACCGGGACAGGGCTCTGGAAACACCATATATTTT. It translates to CASSKPGQGSGNTIYF.

In its sample, this clone was seen once. The chain recombines TRBV9 with TRBJ2-1, with D maybe TRBD1 (6 bases). Per the germline V gene, CDR1 is SGDLS and CDR2 is YYNGEE. This CDR3 is 15 amino acids long. Trimming pared 2 bases from V and 5 bases from J, leaving 14 bases between. The CDR3 sequence is CASSVATGLNNEQFF. The CDR3 bases are TGTGCCAGCAGCGTGGCGACAGGTCTTAACAATGAGCAGTTCTTC.

This clone showed up just once. The V and J genes are TRBV19 and TRBJ1-1; D gene unclear. The V end was cut by 8 bases, the J end by 2 bases, with 12 bases between. The CDR3 has 13 residues. Germline V gene data show CDR1 as LNHDA and CDR2 as SQIVND (reference sequence). This CDR3 reads CASCLTENTEAFF. The DNA of the CDR3 is TGTGCCAGTTGTCTTACAGAAAACACTGAAGCTTTCTTT.

J is TRBJ1-2 and V is TRBV19, with D perhaps matching TRBD1 (5 bases). The V end lost 5 bases, the J end lost 4 bases, and 11 bases lay between the germline ends. CDR1 LNHDA and CDR2 SQIVND come from the germline V gene (reference sequence). CDR3 length: 13 residues. The CDR3 loop reads CASSPQQVYGYTF. CDR3 nucleotides: TGTGCCAGTAGTCCACAACAGGTCTATGGCTACACCTTC.

V gene TRBV6-6 combines with J gene TRBJ1-2; a weak D match, TRBD1 (6 bases). V was clipped by 6 bases and J by 6 bases, with 20 bases between them. The CDR3 totals 15 residues. Germline CDR1 MNHNY, CDR2 SVGAGI (reference sequence). CDR3 sequence reads: CASSFSQGNMDGYTF. The CDR3 nucleotides read TGTGCCAGCAGCTTTTCGCAGGGGAACATGGATGGCTACACCTTC.

A note on this clone: The sample has other DNA sequences that encode this CDR3 too. This chain connects TRBV30 to TRBJ2-1; the match to TRBD2 covers 10 bases. The CDR3 loop spans 14 amino acids. CDR1 and CDR2 (germline): GTSNPN, SVGIG (reference sequence). The V gene end was trimmed by 3 bases and the J gene end by 5 bases; junction bases not matched to a gene: 4. CDR3 DNA: TGTGCCTGGAGCGGTCTAGCGGGGGACAATGAGCAGTTCTTC. As protein: CAWSGLAGDNEQFF.

The chain is built from TRBV4-1 and TRBJ2-2; unclear D gene. Germline CDR1 is MGHRA and CDR2 is YSYEKL. The CDR3 covers 16 residues. V dropped 0 bases and J dropped 3 bases, with 11 bases sitting between them. CDR3 nucleotides: TGCGCCAGCAGCCAAGATCCAGGCCCGGACACCGGGGAGCTGTTTTTT. It yields the protein CASSQDPGPDTGELFF.

The V call is TRBV6-6, the J call TRBJ1-1; the D is unclear. The CDR3 runs to 13 residues. Trimming removed 2 bases from V and 11 bases from J, with 15 bases in between. Germline V lookup: CDR1 MNHNY, CDR2 SVGAGI (reference sequence). Here the CDR3 DNA reads TGTGCCAGCAGTTACCCGACTCCTTTCGGGGCTTTCTTT. As protein: CASSYPTPFGAFF.

This clone was counted only a few times. This CDR3 is also generated by other DNA sequences in the sample. The chain carries TRBV14 and TRBJ2-7, with TRBD1 matching over 9 bases. J was trimmed by 2 bases and V by 0 bases; bases with no gene match: 5. Germline assignment: CDR1 SGHDN and CDR2 FVKESK. The CDR3 length is 16 residues. CDR3 in DNA: TGTGCCAGCAGCCAAGATGCGTGGACAGGGGCCTACGAGCAGTACTTC. This sequence encodes CASSQDAWTGAYEQYF.